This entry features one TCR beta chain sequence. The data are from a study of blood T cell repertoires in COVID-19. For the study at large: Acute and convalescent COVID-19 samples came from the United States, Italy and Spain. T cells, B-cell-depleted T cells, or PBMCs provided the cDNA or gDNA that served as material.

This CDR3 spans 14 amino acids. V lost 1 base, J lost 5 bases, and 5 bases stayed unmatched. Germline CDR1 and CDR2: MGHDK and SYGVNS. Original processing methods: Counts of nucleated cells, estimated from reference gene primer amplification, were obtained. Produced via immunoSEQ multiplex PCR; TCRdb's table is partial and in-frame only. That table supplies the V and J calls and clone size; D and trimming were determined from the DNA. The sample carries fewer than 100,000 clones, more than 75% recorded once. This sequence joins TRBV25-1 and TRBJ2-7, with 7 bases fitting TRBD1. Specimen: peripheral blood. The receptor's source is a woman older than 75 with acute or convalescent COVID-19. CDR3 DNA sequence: TGTGCCAGCAGTGAATGGGACAGCCTCCACGAGCAGTACTTC. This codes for CASSEWDSLHEQYF.